Below, 32 T cell receptor beta chains from the same sample are listed, as sequenced in a study of CD8+CD57+ T cells in acquired aplastic anemia. CDR3 and TCR beta VDJ profiling relied on genomic DNA as the template. TCRdb re-called the reads with MiXCR, one entry per CDR3 protein. This sample has about 130,000 distinct CDR3 sequences, with 40% to 60% found just once. Specimen: sorted CD4+, CD8+, or CD8+CD57+ T cells (not recorded which) from PBMCs. These receptors were obtained from a human donor in good health, serving as a control.

This clonotype was seen a single time. The J gene is TRBJ2-5, the V gene TRBV20-1; 11 nucleotides agree with TRBD2. The V segment lost 2 bases and the J segment 6 bases; nucleotides outside the gene matches: 2. Germline CDR1 DFQATT, CDR2 SNEGSKA (reference sequence). The CDR3 sequence is 13 residues long. In DNA, the CDR3 is TGCAGTGCTAGAACTAGCGGGGGACAGACCCAGTACTTC. This gives the protein CSARTSGGQTQYF.

This chain connects TRBV25-1 to TRBJ1-2; D may be TRBD1 (5 bases). Trimming left V 1 base short and J 7 bases short, with 16 bases between. The CDR3 sequence is 15 residues long. The germline V gene encodes CDR1 MGHDK and CDR2 SYGVNS. CDR3 residues: CASSESKGDAGGYTF. The CDR3 coding sequence is TGTGCCAGCAGTGAATCTAAAGGGGACGCGGGTGGCTACACCTTC.

Details on this clonotype: This is likely a read error, given that the CDR3 carries no conserved phenylalanine or tryptophan at its end. This chain joins TRBV11-2 and TRBJ2-1; 11 nucleotides line up with TRBD2. Germline V lookup: CDR1 SGHAT, CDR2 FQNNGV. This CDR3 spans 18 amino acids. Losses at the gene ends were 2 bases for V and 7 bases for J; bases not matched to a gene: 13. The CDR3 bases are TGTGCCAGCAGCTTACTACTAGCGGGGGCCCGCACCTTAAATGAGCAGTTCTCC. Translating it yields CASSLLLAGARTLNEQFS.

This clonotype was seen at least ten times. The chain carries TRBV12-3 or TRBV12-4 and TRBJ2-3; D call uncertain. Trimming took off 6 bases at V and 3 bases at J, with 4 bases between the two ends. This CDR3 has 11 residues. The CDR3 DNA reads as TGTGCCAGCAGAGAGACAGATACGCAGTATTTT. Protein product: CASRETDTQYF.

The V call is TRBV15, the J call TRBJ2-1; 13 bases are shared with TRBD2. CDR3 length: 16 residues. Germline-derived CDR1 and CDR2 are LNHNV and YYDKDF (reference sequence). Trimming at V came to 3 bases and at J to 7 bases, leaving 6 bases not matched to a gene. CDR3 nucleotide sequence: TGTGCCACCAGCAGCAGACTAGCGGGGGGCGGGAATGAGCAGTTCTTC. Its protein product is CATSSRLAGGGNEQFF.

This clonotype was observed a single time. The V and J genes are TRBV12-3 or TRBV12-4 and TRBJ2-7, with D perhaps matching TRBD1 (6 bases). V was clipped by 1 base and J by 0 bases, with 13 bases between them. The CDR3 has 16 residues. The CDR3: CASSLEGQGSSYEQYF. In DNA form, the CDR3 reads TGTGCCAGCAGTTTAGAGGGGCAGGGGTCCTCCTACGAGCAGTACTTC.

In this sample, this clonotype turned up a few times. The chain combines TRBV6-1 with TRBJ2-5; D is perhaps TRBD1 (6 bases). Trimming stripped 5 bases from V and 2 bases from J, with 12 bases between. The CDR3 is made up of 14 amino acids. The germline CDR1 and CDR2 sequences are MNHNS and SASEGT. The CDR3 sequence is CASSKSGDQETQYF. CDR3 DNA sequence: TGTGCCAGCAGTAAGTCAGGGGATCAAGAGACCCAGTACTTC.

V is TRBV7-7 and J is TRBJ2-1, with D possibly TRBD2 on 6 matching bases. V was cut by 0 bases and J by 7 bases, with 7 bases left in between. Germline V gives CDR1 SSHAT, CDR2 FNYEAQ (reference sequence). The CDR3 has 13 amino acids. The CDR3 DNA follows: TGTGCCAGCAGCTTAGCGGAGGGGAATGAGCAGTTCTTC. It yields the protein CASSLAEGNEQFF. The entire variable domain, with the rest obtained from reference TRBV7-7 and TRBJ2-1, is as follows: GAGVSQSPRYKVTKRGQDVTLRCDPISSHATLYWYQQALGQGPEFLTYFNYEAQPDKSGLPSDRFSAERPEGSISTLTIQRTEQRDSAMYRCASSLAEGNEQFFGPGTRLTVL.

This chain connects TRBV15 to TRBJ2-3, with 8 bases fitting TRBD2. The CDR3 length is 16 residues. In germline, CDR1 is LNHNV, CDR2 YYDKDF (reference sequence). The V gene end was trimmed by 5 bases and the J gene end by 2 bases; junction bases not matched to a gene: 9. This CDR3 is CATSVPGLGSTDTQYF. The CDR3 bases are TGTGCCACCAGCGTTCCGGGACTAGGATCCACAGATACGCAGTATTTT.

The V gene is TRBV19, the J gene TRBJ1-1; the D gene is possibly TRBD1 (6 bases). From germline, CDR1 is LNHDA and CDR2 SQIVND (reference sequence). The CDR3 is made up of 14 amino acids. V lost 8 bases to trimming and J lost 3 bases, with 16 bases between them. In DNA, the CDR3 is TGTGCCAGTTCCCATGACAGGTCACACACTGAAGCTTTCTTT. It encodes CASSHDRSHTEAFF.

This clonotype came up a few times. The chain employs TRBV7-9 and TRBJ2-7; TRBD1 might be the D (5 bases). V gave up 3 bases and J gave up 5 bases, with 14 bases separating them. Germline V CDR1 and CDR2: SEHNR, FQNEAQ (reference sequence). The CDR3 sequence is 14 residues long. In nucleotides, the CDR3 is TGTGCCAGCAGCTTGGGGCCGGGCAGAAACGAGCAGTACTTC. Protein product: CASSLGPGRNEQYF.

The chain joins TRBV24-1 to TRBJ1-2; D may be TRBD1 (6 bases). The CDR3 length is 13 residues. Per germline, CDR1 KGHDR and CDR2 SFDVKD. Trimming left V 5 bases short and J 7 bases short, with 13 bases between. The CDR3 loop reads CATSVQGNRGYTF. CDR3 nucleotides: TGTGCCACCAGTGTCCAGGGGAATCGTGGCTACACCTTC.

This chain links TRBV29-1 with TRBJ2-7; TRBD1 agrees at 7 bases. V gave up 8 bases and J gave up 7 bases; unmatched junction bases: 14. The germline gives CDR1 SQVTM, CDR2 ANQGSEA. The length of the CDR3 is 13 residues. Written as DNA, the CDR3 is TGCAGCAGTCCCGGACAGGATTCCTGTGAGCAGTACTTC. Amino acid sequence: CSSPGQDSCEQYF.

The chain is built from TRBV7-6 and TRBJ2-7; maybe TRBD2 (5 bases). Between the trimmed V and J ends, which lost 0 bases and 1 base, there was a span of 16 bases. The CDR3 spans 17 residues. CDR1 and CDR2 from the germline V gene are SGHVS and FNYEAQ. The CDR3 DNA sequence: TGTGCCAGCAGCTTAGCGGGAGTCCCCGCCGGGTCCTACGAGCAGTACTTC. It encodes CASSLAGVPAGSYEQYF.

This clonotype was observed once. This chain connects TRBV11-1 to TRBJ1-2, with D perhaps matching TRBD1 (5 bases). V lost 5 bases and J lost 0, with 13 bases in between. This CDR3 has 15 amino acids. CDR1 is SGHAT, CDR2 FQDESV, per germline (reference sequence). CDR3 amino acids: CASSLNRGSNYGYTF. CDR3 sequence (DNA): TGTGCCAGCAGCCTAAATCGGGGGTCTAACTATGGCTACACCTTC.

This clonotype was counted at least ten times. The gene calls are TRBV6-5 and TRBJ2-7; D ambiguous. The germline CDR1 and CDR2 sequences are MNHEY and SVGAGI. The CDR3 spans 16 residues. Trimming shortened V by 2 bases and J by 0 bases, and 14 bases separated the two germline ends. CDR3 coding DNA: TGTGCCAGCAGTTACATAGTTGTCTCGAGCTCCTACGAGCAGTACTTC. Translating gives CASSYIVVSSSYEQYF.

This clonotype was counted at least ten times. The chain links TRBV7-2 to TRBJ2-7; 7 positions agree with TRBD1. The V segment lost 2 bases and the J segment 2 bases; nucleotides outside the gene matches: 6. The CDR3 loop spans 15 amino acids. Germline CDR1 reads SGHTA; CDR2 reads FQGNSA. The CDR3 sequence is CASSLSGQVTYEQYF. In nucleotides, the CDR3 is TGTGCCAGCAGCTTATCTGGACAGGTGACCTACGAGCAGTACTTC.

There are many counts of this clonotype. The chain links TRBV7-9 to TRBJ1-5; D might be TRBD1 (5 bases). Looked up from germline, CDR1 is SEHNR and CDR2 is FQNEAQ (reference sequence). The CDR3 covers 14 residues. Trimming took 6 bases from V and 7 from J, leaving 16 bases between them. This CDR3 reads CASSPEGWWQPQHF. The CDR3 DNA sequence: TGTGCCAGCAGTCCGGAGGGGTGGTGGCAGCCCCAGCATTTT.

This chain links TRBV5-1 with TRBJ2-4, with D perhaps matching TRBD1 (6 bases). The germline V gene has CDR1 SGHRS and CDR2 YFSETQ. V shed 5 bases and J shed 1 base, with 19 bases lying between them. The CDR3 sequence is 17 residues long. The chain's CDR3 is CASSNREPSVAKNIQYF. The CDR3 nucleotides are TGCGCCAGCAGTAACAGGGAACCAAGCGTGGCCAAAAACATTCAGTACTTC.

Comment on this clonotype: Possible read error: a much larger clone is one base away. V and J are TRBV12-3 or TRBV12-4 and TRBJ2-5; no definite D call. The DNA matches TRBJ2-1 better at its end, which makes the J call doubtful. This CDR3 spans 15 amino acids. CDR3 bases: TGTGCCAGCAAACCCGCCGGGCCCTTGGTGAATGAGCAGTTCTTC. This codes for CASKPAGPLVNEQFF.

The sample holds a few counts of this clonotype. The genes are TRBV7-9 and TRBJ2-7, with D perhaps TRBD1 (6 bases). Per the germline V gene, CDR1 is SEHNR and CDR2 is FQNEAQ (reference sequence). The CDR3 covers 12 residues. Trimming took off 5 bases at V and 1 base at J, with 6 bases between the two ends. For the CDR3, the DNA is TGTGCCAGCAGCCAGGGGTCCTACGAGCAGTACGTC. This gives the protein CASSQGSYEQYV.

The chain has TRBV10-1 and TRBJ2-7; TRBD2 matches 14 bases. In germline, CDR1 is WNHNN, CDR2 SYGVQD (reference sequence). This CDR3 spans 18 amino acids. Trimming cost V 7 bases and J 0 bases; bases outside gene matches: 11. CDR3 protein: CASNLRLAGGQSSYEQYF. In DNA, the CDR3 is TGCGCCAGCAACCTTAGACTAGCGGGGGGGCAAAGCTCCTACGAGCAGTACTTC.

In this sample, this clonotype turned up many times. The chain couples TRBV7-9 to TRBJ1-6, with D perhaps matching TRBD1 (6 bases). V lost 3 bases and J lost 7, with 10 bases in between. Germline CDR1 SEHNR, CDR2 FQNEAQ (reference sequence). CDR3 length: 14 residues. The CDR3 loop reads CASSLDSLNSPLHF. CDR3 DNA: TGTGCCAGCAGCTTGGACAGTTTAAATTCACCCCTCCACTTT.

This clonotype was detected only once. J is TRBJ1-5 and V is TRBV2; D perhaps matches TRBD1 (5 bases). The V gene's germline CDR1 is SNHLY and CDR2 FYNNEI. The CDR3 contains 14 residues. Trimming took 5 bases from V and 1 from J, leaving 9 bases between them. CDR3: CASSPKGSNQPQHF. In DNA, the CDR3 is TGTGCCAGCAGTCCGAAGGGGAGCAATCAGCCCCAGCATTTT.

This clonotype was counted a few times. The V and J genes are TRBV19 and TRBJ1-6; D not resolved. The germline V gene has CDR1 LNHDA and CDR2 SQIVND (reference sequence). The CDR3 spans 13 residues. Trimming cost V 6 bases and J 7 bases, with 10 bases left between them. DNA for the CDR3: TGTGCCAGTAGGGGAATCGTGAATTCACCCCTCCACTTT. Translation: CASRGIVNSPLHF. The full variable domain, rest sourced from reference TRBV19 and TRBJ1-6, is DGGITQSPKYLFRKEGQNVTLSCEQNLNHDAMYWYRQDPGQGLRLIYYSQIVNDFQKGDIAEGYSVSREKKESFPLTVTSAQKNPTAFYLCASRGIVNSPLHFGNGTRLTVT.

This clonotype was recorded a few times. The rearrangement links TRBV20-1 to TRBJ2-1; TRBD1 aligns across 9 bases. This CDR3 comprises 15 residues. Germline V CDR1 and CDR2: DFQATT, SNEGSKA (reference sequence). J gave up 3 bases and V 6 bases, and 9 bases lay outside the gene matches. CDR3 in amino acids: CSAMTGGSLYNEQFF. DNA for the CDR3: TGCAGTGCCATGACAGGGGGTAGTCTCTACAATGAGCAGTTCTTC.

This clonotype was seen many times. This chain joins TRBV20-1 and TRBJ1-4; D unclear. Between the trimmed V and J ends, which lost 2 bases and 8 bases, there was a span of 27 bases. The CDR3 runs to 18 residues. CDR1 DFQATT and CDR2 SNEGSKA come from the germline V gene (reference sequence). Here the CDR3 DNA reads TGCAGTGCTAGAAACCACGGCAGGCAATCATCAAGCGGGGAAAAACTGTTTTTT. Its translation is CSARNHGRQSSSGEKLFF.

Points on this clonotype: A read error may be the cause here, since a much bigger clone is one base away. CDR3 in amino acids: CASRQASSYEQYF. CDR3 in DNA: TGTGCCAGCCGCCAGGCATCCTCCTACGAGCAGTACTTC. The rearrangement uses TRBV12-3 or TRBV12-4 and TRBJ2-7; D unresolved. Between the trimmed V and J ends, which lost 8 bases and 0 bases, there was a span of 11 bases. This CDR3 has 13 residues.

Remarks on this clonotype: A junction end diverges from the germline sequence, so it may reflect a read error. The rearrangement uses TRBV7-2 and TRBJ1-2; the D is unclear. The CDR3 runs 15 residues. Germline CDR1 reads SGHTA; CDR2 reads FQGNSA. The DNA of the CDR3 is TGTGCCAGCAGTTCTTTTCGGGAAAGCGGCTATGGCTACGCCTTC. This encodes CASSSFRESGYGYAF. Drawing the rest from reference TRBV7-2 and TRBJ1-2, the complete variable domain is GAGVSQSPSNKVTEKGKDVELRCDPISGHTALYWYRQSLGQGLEFLIYFQGNSAPDKSGLPSDRFSAERTGGSVSTLTIQRTQQEDSAVYLCASSSFRESGYGYAFGSGTRLTVV.

The chain uses TRBV11-1 and TRBJ2-3, with 8 nucleotides matching TRBD2. The CDR3 runs 16 residues. V was clipped by 3 bases and J by 0 bases; unmatched bases: 5. Germline assignment: CDR1 SGHAT and CDR2 FQDESV (reference sequence). Here the CDR3 reads CASSLGGGHSTDTQYF. The CDR3 coding sequence is TGTGCCAGCAGCTTGGGCGGGGGGCACAGCACAGATACGCAGTATTTT. The complete variable domain, with remaining parts taken from reference TRBV11-1 and TRBJ2-3, reads EAEVAQSPRYKITEKSQAVAFWCDPISGHATLYWYRQILGQGPELLVQFQDESVVDDSQLPKDRFSAERLKGVDSTLKIQPAELGDSAMYLCASSLGGGHSTDTQYFGPGTRLTVL.

This clonotype was seen a few times. CDR3 nucleotide sequence: TGTGCCAGCAGCTCCCCTCGGGGCGCAGATACGCAGTATTTT. The encoded protein is CASSSPRGADTQYF. The chain links TRBV7-9 to TRBJ2-3, with D perhaps given as TRBD1 or TRBD2 (5 bases each). CDR1 and CDR2 (germline): SEHNR, FQNEAQ (reference sequence). The CDR3 spans 14 residues. V was cut by 4 bases and J by 4 bases, with 12 bases left in between.

There are many counts of this clonotype. The genes are TRBV15 and TRBJ1-1; D is undetermined. CDR1 LNHNV and CDR2 YYDKDF come from the germline V gene (reference sequence). With 0 bases removed from V and 5 bases from J, the gap between germline ends came to 10 bases. This CDR3 region has 14 residues. As DNA, the CDR3 is TGTGCCACCAGCAGAGATTTGGAGGATACTGAAGCTTTCTTT. It specifies CATSRDLEDTEAFF.